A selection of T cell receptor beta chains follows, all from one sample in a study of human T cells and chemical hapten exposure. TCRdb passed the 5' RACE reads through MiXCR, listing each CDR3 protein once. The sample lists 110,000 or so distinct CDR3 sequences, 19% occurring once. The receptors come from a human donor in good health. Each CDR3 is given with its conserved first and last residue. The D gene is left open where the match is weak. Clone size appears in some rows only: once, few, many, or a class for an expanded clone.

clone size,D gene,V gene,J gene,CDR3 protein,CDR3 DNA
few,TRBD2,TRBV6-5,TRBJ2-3,CASSYRTTSGSRNTQYF,TGTGCCAGCAGTTACCGAACGACTAGCGGGAGCCGGAATACGCAGTATTTT
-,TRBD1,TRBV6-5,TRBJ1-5,CASRATGTDALGPQHF,TGTGCCAGCAGAGCAACCGGGACAGACGCCCTGGGGCCCCAGCATTTT
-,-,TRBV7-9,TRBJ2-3,CASSPHPYSADTQYF,TGTGCCAGCAGCCCCCACCCGTACAGTGCGGATACGCAGTATTTT
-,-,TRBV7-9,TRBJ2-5,CASSFQQETQYF,TGTGCCAGCAGCTTCCAGCAAGAGACCCAGTACTTC
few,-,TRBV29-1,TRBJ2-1,CSVEAVELFF,TGCAGCGTTGAAGCGGTAGAGCTGTTCTTC
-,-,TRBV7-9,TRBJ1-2,CASSLSVGGGNYYGYTF,TGTGCCAGCAGCTTATCCGTCGGGGGCGGGAACTACTATGGCTACACCTTC
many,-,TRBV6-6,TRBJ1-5,CASSAGRVNQPQHF,TGTGCCAGCAGCGCGGGCAGGGTCAATCAGCCCCAGCATTTT
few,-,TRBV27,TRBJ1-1,CASSLEGDTEAFF,TGTGCCAGCAGTTTAGAAGGGGACACTGAAGCTTTCTTT
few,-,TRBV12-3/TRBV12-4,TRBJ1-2,CASSPAPGPHYTF,TGTGCCAGCAGTCCGGCACCGGGTCCCCACTACACCTTC
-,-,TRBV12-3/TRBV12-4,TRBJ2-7,CASSRGLESHEQYF,TGTGCCAGCAGTCGGGGTTTGGAGTCCCACGAGCAGTACTTC
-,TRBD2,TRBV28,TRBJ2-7,CASSLYGLVWVQYF,TGTGCCAGCAGTTTATACGGACTAGTGTGGGTGCAGTACTTC
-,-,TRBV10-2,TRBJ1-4,CASSPAGRDEKLFF,TGCGCCAGCAGCCCAGCCGGGCGCGATGAAAAACTGTTTTTT
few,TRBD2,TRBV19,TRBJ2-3,CASSSHSGRSDTQYF,TGTGCCAGTAGTTCTCATAGCGGGAGGTCAGATACGCAGTATTTT
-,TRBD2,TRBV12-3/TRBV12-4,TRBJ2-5,CASSFGFGTSGSKAETQYF,TGTGCCAGCAGTTTCGGTTTCGGGACTAGCGGGAGTAAGGCAGAGACCCAGTACTTC
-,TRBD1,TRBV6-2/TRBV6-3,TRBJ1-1,CASSGLPGQGRMNTEAFF,TGTGCCAGCAGTGGCCTTCCGGGACAGGGGAGAATGAACACTGAAGCTTTCTTT
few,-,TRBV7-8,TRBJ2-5,CASSPQGLVQKTQYF,TGTGCCAGCAGCCCCCAGGGCCTGGTTCAAAAGACCCAGTACTTC
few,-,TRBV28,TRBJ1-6,CASSLWGGNSPLHF,TGTGCCAGCAGTTTATGGGGGGGAAATTCACCCCTCCACTTT
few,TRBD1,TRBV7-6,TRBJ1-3,CASSFGQGASGNTIYF,TGTGCCAGCAGCTTTGGGCAGGGGGCTTCTGGAAACACCATATATTTT
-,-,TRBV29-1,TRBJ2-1,CSVAGREGGDYNEQFF,TGCAGCGTCGCTGGACGCGAGGGGGGGGACTACAATGAGCAGTTCTTC
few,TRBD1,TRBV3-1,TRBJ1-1,CASIPGTGRQTEAFF,TGTGCCAGCATCCCTGGGACAGGGCGGCAAACTGAAGCTTTCTTT
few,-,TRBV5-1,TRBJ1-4,CASSAGTSNEKLFF,TGCGCCAGCAGCGCCGGGACGAGTAATGAAAAACTGTTTTTT
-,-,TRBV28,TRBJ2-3,CALGPSTDTQYF,TGTGCCCTTGGACCGAGCACAGATACGCAGTATTTT
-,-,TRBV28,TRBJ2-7,CASSYTEQYF,TGTGCCAGCAGTTATACCGAGCAGTACTTC
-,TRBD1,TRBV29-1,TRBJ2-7,CSVEGVEDRGFYEQYF,TGCAGCGTTGAAGGCGTAGAGGACAGGGGGTTCTACGAGCAGTACTTC
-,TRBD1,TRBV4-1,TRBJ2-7,CASSQDGDRGYEQYF,TGCGCCAGCAGCCAAGATGGAGACAGGGGATACGAGCAGTACTTC
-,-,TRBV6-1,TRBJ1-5,CASSAGLGNNQPQHF,TGTGCCAGCAGTGCTGGACTGGGGAACAATCAGCCCCAGCATTTT
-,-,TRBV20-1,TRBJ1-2,CSARDLAGRDYGYTF,TGCAGTGCTAGAGATCTCGCAGGGAGGGACTATGGCTACACCTTC
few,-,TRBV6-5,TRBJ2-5,CASTPMGVQETQYF,TGTGCCAGCACCCCTATGGGCGTCCAAGAGACCCAGTACTTC
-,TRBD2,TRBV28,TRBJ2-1,CASSLVGSGSPRYNEQFF,TGTGCCAGCAGTTTAGTGGGTAGCGGGAGTCCCCGCTACAATGAGCAGTTCTTC
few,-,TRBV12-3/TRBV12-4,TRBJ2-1,CASRGGGTNEQFF,TGTGCCAGCAGGGGGGGGGGCACGAATGAGCAGTTCTTC
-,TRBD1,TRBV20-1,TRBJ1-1,CSARTGYEAFF,TGCAGTGCAAGGACAGGGTATGAAGCTTTCTTT
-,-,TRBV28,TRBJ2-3,CASSSHPVRDTQYF,TGTGCCAGCAGCTCCCACCCCGTTAGGGATACGCAGTATTTT
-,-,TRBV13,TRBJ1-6,CASSRRTDYNSPLHF,TGTGCCAGCAGCCGACGGACAGATTATAATTCACCCCTCCACTTT
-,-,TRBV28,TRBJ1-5,CAARRRVNQPQHF,TGTGCCGCCCGACGGAGGGTCAATCAGCCCCAGCATTTT
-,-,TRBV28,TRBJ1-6,CASSPVEGSYNSPLHF,TGTGCCAGCAGCCCTGTAGAGGGGTCCTATAATTCACCCCTCCACTTT
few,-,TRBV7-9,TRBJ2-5,CASSEMRLGQETQYF,TGTGCCAGCAGCGAAATGAGACTAGGTCAAGAGACCCAGTACTTC
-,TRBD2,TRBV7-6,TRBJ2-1,CASSLVPSGRGYNEQFF,TGTGCCAGCAGCTTAGTCCCTAGCGGGAGGGGATACAATGAGCAGTTCTTC
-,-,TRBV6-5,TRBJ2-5,CASSYIGQQETQYF,TGTGCCAGCAGTTACATCGGACAGCAAGAGACCCAGTACTTC
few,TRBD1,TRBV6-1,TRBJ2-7,CASSRDRGNEQYF,TGTGCCAGCAGTCGGGACAGGGGAAACGAGCAGTACTTC
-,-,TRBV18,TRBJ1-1,CASSPPLGYGDTEAFF,TGTGCCAGCTCACCACCGCTAGGATACGGGGACACTGAAGCTTTCTTT